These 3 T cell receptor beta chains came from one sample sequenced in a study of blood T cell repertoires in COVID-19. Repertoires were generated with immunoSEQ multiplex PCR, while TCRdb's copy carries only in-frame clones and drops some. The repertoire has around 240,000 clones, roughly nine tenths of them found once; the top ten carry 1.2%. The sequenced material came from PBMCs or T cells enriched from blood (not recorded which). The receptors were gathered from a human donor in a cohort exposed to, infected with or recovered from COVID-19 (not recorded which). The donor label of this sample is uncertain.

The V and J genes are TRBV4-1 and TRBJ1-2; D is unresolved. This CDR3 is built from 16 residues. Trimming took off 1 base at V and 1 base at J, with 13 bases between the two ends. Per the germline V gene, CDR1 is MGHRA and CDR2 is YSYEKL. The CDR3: CASSQVGGRRNYGYTF. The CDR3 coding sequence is TGCGCCAGCAGCCAAGTGGGCGGGCGCCGTAACTATGGCTACACCTTC.

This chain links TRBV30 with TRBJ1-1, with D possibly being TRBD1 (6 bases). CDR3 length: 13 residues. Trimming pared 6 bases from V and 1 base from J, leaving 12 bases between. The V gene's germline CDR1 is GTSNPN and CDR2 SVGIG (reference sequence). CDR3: CACPRGGNTEAFF. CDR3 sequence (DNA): TGTGCCTGTCCAAGAGGGGGGAACACTGAAGCTTTCTTT.

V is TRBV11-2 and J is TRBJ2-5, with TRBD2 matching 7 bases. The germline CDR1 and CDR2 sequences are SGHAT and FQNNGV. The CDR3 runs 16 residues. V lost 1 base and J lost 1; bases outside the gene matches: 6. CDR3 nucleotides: TGTGCCAGCAGCTTAGGGGCTAGCGGTGGCCAAGAGACCCAGTACTTC. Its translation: CASSLGASGGQETQYF.